A single sample gave rise to the 11 T cell receptor beta chains below, sequenced in a study of T cells in Graves' hyperthyroidism and ophthalmopathy. Amplified TCR beta CDR3 regions derived from RNA transcripts. The primer set for the first-round RT-PCR of the TCR CDR3 was HTBI. TCRdb recomputed calls from the multiplex PCR reads with MiXCR, one row per CDR3 protein. This table has about 480,000 distinct CDR3 sequences, less than 25% appearing once. Sequences were obtained from blood. The receptor set was obtained from a woman aged 25 to 39 with Graves' ophthalmopathy.

This clonotype has ten or more counts. This chain connects TRBV11-2 to TRBJ2-7; 7 bases agree with TRBD2. In germline, CDR1 is SGHAT, CDR2 FQNNGV. J was trimmed by 3 bases and V by 10 bases; bases with no gene match: 6. This CDR3 is 12 amino acids long. The CDR3 sequence is CATGERGYEQYF. CDR3 sequence (DNA): TGTGCCACCGGCGAGCGGGGCTACGAGCAGTACTTC.

The chain carries TRBV28 and TRBJ1-2, with TRBD1 as a possible D gene (6 bases). V was trimmed by 2 bases and J by 4 bases, leaving 11 bases between them. The CDR3 is made up of 14 amino acids. Looked up from germline, CDR1 is MDHEN and CDR2 is SYDVKM. The CDR3 loop reads CASSLTGTGYGYTF. The CDR3 DNA sequence: TGTGCCAGCAGTTTAACAGGGACGGGCTATGGCTACACCTTC.

The V call is TRBV20-1, the J call TRBJ2-7; maybe TRBD1 (6 bases). This CDR3 spans 12 amino acids. Trimming cost V 6 bases and J 2 bases, with 11 bases left between them. Germline V gene lookup returns CDR1 DFQATT and CDR2 SNEGSKA (reference sequence). This CDR3 reads CSAQTGPYEQYF. In nucleotides, the CDR3 is TGCAGTGCCCAGACAGGTCCCTACGAGCAGTACTTC.

Here the CDR3 DNA reads TGTGCCGCCACCCCTAGCGATCGGGAGACCCAGTACTTC. Protein: CAATPSDRETQYF. This chain connects TRBV6-2 or TRBV6-3 to TRBJ2-5, with D maybe TRBD2 (6 bases). Per germline, CDR1 MNHEY and CDR2 SVGEGT. The germline V and J ends were trimmed by 11 bases and 5 bases, with 18 bases remaining between them. The CDR3 is 13 residues long.

In this sample, this clonotype turned up many times. The chain is built from TRBV28 and TRBJ1-1, with D possibly matching TRBD1 (5 bases). Trimming stripped 5 bases from V and 0 bases from J, with 10 bases between. The CDR3 has 14 residues. CDR1 and CDR2 from the germline V gene are MDHEN and SYDVKM. The CDR3 loop reads CASSPTDMNTEAFF. For the CDR3, the DNA is TGTGCCAGCAGTCCGACAGATATGAACACTGAAGCTTTCTTT.

This clonotype was found many times. The genes are TRBV19 and TRBJ2-7; D not resolved. The germline V gene encodes CDR1 LNHDA and CDR2 SQIVND (reference sequence). V lost 3 bases and J lost 1, with 13 bases in between. The CDR3 runs 15 residues. For the CDR3, the DNA is TGTGCCAGTAGTATCTCACTATTCGGGTCCTACGAGCAGTACTTC. Translating it yields CASSISLFGSYEQYF.

Ten or more counts support this clonotype. V is TRBV12-3 or TRBV12-4 and J is TRBJ1-3; D possibly corresponds to TRBD1 (5 bases). This CDR3 comprises 14 residues. The V end was cut by 1 base, the J end by 4 bases, with 8 bases between. The CDR3 DNA reads TGTGCCAGCAGTTTAGAGACAGCCGGAAACACCATATATTTT. Residues: CASSLETAGNTIYF.

This clonotype was detected many times. The chain couples TRBV28 to TRBJ1-1, with TRBD1 as a possible D gene (6 bases). CDR1 MDHEN and CDR2 SYDVKM come from the germline V gene. V lost 1 base and J lost 8, with 17 bases in between. The CDR3 extends over 15 amino acids. The CDR3 region is CASSLSLGGAGEAFF. CDR3 DNA: TGTGCCAGCAGTTTATCTTTGGGGGGCGCGGGAGAAGCTTTCTTT. The entire variable domain, with the rest obtained from reference TRBV28 and TRBJ1-1, is as follows: DVKVTQSSRYLVKRTGEKVFLECVQDMDHENMFWYRQDPGLGLRLIYFSYDVKMKEKGDIPEGYSVSREKKERFSLILESASTNQTSMYLCASSLSLGGAGEAFFGQGTRLTVV.

Comments on this clonotype: Since a much larger clone is just one base distant, this may be a read error. V and J are TRBV10-3 and TRBJ2-3; TRBD2 matches 8 bases. The germline V gene has CDR1 ENHRY and CDR2 SYGVKD. The ends lost 9 bases at V and 4 bases at J; junction bases unmatched: 12. This CDR3 contains 15 residues. The CDR3: CAILCVPGGSDTQYF. DNA of the CDR3: TGTGCCATACTTTGCGTACCGGGAGGGTCAGATACGCAGTATTTT.

In its sample, this clonotype was seen many times. J is TRBJ1-2 and V is TRBV15; possibly TRBD1 for D (6 bases). Germline CDR1 and CDR2: LNHNV and YYDKDF (reference sequence). V was trimmed by 0 bases and J by 1 base, leaving 15 bases between them. This CDR3 has 17 amino acids. CDR3 protein: CATSRDLFGQSNYGYTF. The CDR3 DNA reads as TGTGCCACCAGCAGAGATCTTTTTGGACAGAGTAACTATGGCTACACCTTC.

This chain uses TRBV30 with TRBJ2-7, with D maybe TRBD1 (7 bases). Germline CDR1 and CDR2: GTSNPN and SVGIG (reference sequence). CDR3 size: 16 residues. V was clipped by 2 bases and J by 3 bases, with 20 bases between them. For the CDR3, the DNA is TGTGCCTGGAGTTCCCCCTGGGGGGACAGCTACTACGAGCAGTACTTC. This gives the protein CAWSSPWGDSYYEQYF.